Listed below are T cell receptor beta chains from one sample, sequenced in a study of cytomegalovirus exposure and HLA in healthy donors. Profiling relied on immunoSEQ multiplex PCR, and the TCRdb table lists in-frame clones only, not all of them. The table for this sample gives about 130,000 clones. Material: PBMCs. The source is a young man in good health and CMV-seronegative. The CDR3 runs from the conserved cysteine through the conserved F or W. A D gene is named only where the DNA matches it firmly.

length: 12
V: TRBV30
J: TRBJ1-2
D: TRBD1
CDR3: CAWSVGTGGYTF
DNA: TGTGCCTGGAGTGTAGGGACAGGTGGCTACACCTTC

length: 13
V: TRBV5-1
J: TRBJ1-1
D: NA
CDR3: CASSLAGNTEAFF
DNA: TGCGCCAGCAGCTTGGCAGGGAACACTGAAGCTTTCTTT

length: 17
V: TRBV4-1
J: TRBJ1-4
D: TRBD1
CDR3: CASTHRDRPSTNEKLFF
DNA: TGCGCCAGCACCCACCGGGACAGGCCATCAACTAATGAAAAACTGTTTTTT

length: 14
V: TRBV7-2
J: TRBJ2-1
D: TRBD1
CDR3: CASSFGTGMNEQFF
DNA: TGTGCCAGCAGCTTCGGGACAGGGATGAATGAGCAGTTCTTC

length: 14
V: TRBV9
J: TRBJ2-7
D: NA
CDR3: CASSKGRTAYEQYF
DNA: TGTGCCAGCTCAAAGGGTAGGACAGCCTACGAGCAGTACTTC

length: 14
V: TRBV27
J: TRBJ2-7
D: NA
CDR3: CASSLNRGSYEQYF
DNA: TGTGCCAGCAGTTTAAATAGAGGGAGCTACGAGCAGTACTTC

length: 13
V: TRBV19
J: TRBJ1-1
D: NA
CDR3: CASSIGQGTEAFF
DNA: TGTGCCAGTAGTATCGGCCAGGGGACTGAAGCTTTCTTT

length: 13
V: TRBV29-1
J: TRBJ2-3
D: NA
CDR3: CSVGGSYTDTQYF
DNA: TGCAGCGTTGGAGGCAGCTACACAGATACGCAGTATTTT

length: 14
V: TRBV27
J: TRBJ2-1
D: NA
CDR3: CASSRAGPYNEQFF
DNA: TGTGCCAGCAGCAGAGCGGGTCCCTACAATGAGCAGTTCTTC

length: 14
V: TRBV28
J: TRBJ1-2
D: NA
CDR3: CASRIERFNYGYTF
DNA: TGTGCCAGCAGAATAGAAAGATTTAACTATGGCTACACCTTC

length: 14
V: TRBV30
J: TRBJ1-6
D: NA
CDR3: CAWNEQVDDSPLHF
DNA: TGTGCCTGGAATGAACAGGTCGACGATTCACCCCTCCACTTT

length: 16
V: TRBV14
J: TRBJ1-1
D: TRBD1
CDR3: CASSQERNRGNTEAFF
DNA: TGTGCCAGCAGCCAAGAGCGGAACAGGGGGAACACTGAAGCTTTCTTT

length: 16
V: TRBV19
J: TRBJ2-1
D: TRBD1
CDR3: CASSIGGDRAYNEQFF
DNA: TGTGCCAGTAGTATAGGAGGGGACAGGGCTTACAATGAGCAGTTCTTC

length: 14
V: TRBV7-9
J: TRBJ2-7
D: NA
CDR3: CASSSGFLAYEQYF
DNA: TGTGCCAGCAGCTCCGGGTTTTTGGCCTACGAGCAGTACTTC

length: 15
V: TRBV6-5
J: TRBJ2-7
D: TRBD2
CDR3: CASSYVASGRSEQYF
DNA: TGTGCCAGCAGTTACGTGGCTAGCGGGAGAAGCGAGCAGTACTTC

length: 15
V: TRBV23-1
J: TRBJ2-7
D: NA
CDR3: CASSQASRPPYEQYF
DNA: TGCGCCAGCAGTCAGGCTAGCAGGCCTCCCTACGAGCAGTACTTC

length: 13
V: TRBV13
J: TRBJ1-1
D: NA
CDR3: CASSIIAQKVAFF
DNA: TGTGCCAGCAGCATTATCGCACAGAAAGTAGCTTTCTTT

length: 14
V: TRBV9
J: TRBJ1-2
D: NA
CDR3: CASSLPGGGYGYTF
DNA: TGTGCCAGCAGCCTCCCTGGGGGAGGGTACGGCTACACCTTC

length: 14
V: TRBV27
J: TRBJ2-7
D: TRBD1
CDR3: CASSAGTGAYEQYF
DNA: TGTGCCAGCAGTGCCGGGACAGGGGCCTACGAGCAGTACTTC

length: 12
V: TRBV5-6
J: TRBJ2-7
D: NA
CDR3: CASSLRLGEQYF
DNA: TGTGCCAGCAGCTTAAGACTTGGCGAGCAGTACTTC

length: 14
V: TRBV27
J: TRBJ2-7
D: NA
CDR3: CASSLYGFTYEQYF
DNA: TGTGCCAGCAGTTTATACGGGTTTACCTACGAGCAGTACTTC

length: 13
V: TRBV6-6
J: TRBJ1-5
D: TRBD1
CDR3: CASSWDRGSPQHF
DNA: TGTGCCAGCAGCTGGGACAGGGGTTCGCCCCAGCATTTT

length: 14
V: TRBV5-1
J: TRBJ1-6
D: TRBD1
CDR3: CASSLDGQGSPLHF
DNA: TGCGCCAGCAGCTTGGATGGACAGGGGTCACCCCTCCACTTT

length: 13
V: TRBV9
J: TRBJ1-4
D: NA
CDR3: CASSVFAGEKLFF
DNA: TGTGCCAGCAGCGTGTTCGCGGGGGAAAAACTGTTTTTT

length: 12
V: TRBV27
J: TRBJ2-7
D: TRBD2
CDR3: CASSLREDEQYF
DNA: TGTGCCAGCAGTTTACGGGAGGACGAGCAGTACTTC

length: 16
V: TRBV19
J: TRBJ2-1
D: TRBD1
CDR3: CASMRSGTGANNEQFF
DNA: TGTGCCAGTATGCGCTCCGGGACAGGGGCCAACAATGAGCAGTTCTTC

length: 15
V: TRBV9
J: TRBJ1-2
D: NA
CDR3: CASSVAIGGDYGYTF
DNA: TGTGCCAGCAGCGTAGCAATCGGGGGAGACTATGGCTACACCTTC

length: 15
V: TRBV6-1
J: TRBJ2-3
D: NA
CDR3: CASSGRGLYTDTQYF
DNA: TGTGCCAGCAGTGGCCGGGGGTTATACACAGATACGCAGTATTTT

length: 17
V: TRBV18
J: TRBJ2-1
D: NA
CDR3: CASSPSGGSSSYNEQFF
DNA: TGTGCCAGCTCACCATCCGGCGGGTCTAGCTCCTACAATGAGCAGTTCTTC

length: 14
V: TRBV5-6
J: TRBJ1-1
D: NA
CDR3: CASSLDRMNTEAFF
DNA: TGTGCCAGCAGCTTGGACAGAATGAACACTGAAGCTTTCTTT

length: 13
V: TRBV30
J: TRBJ1-2
D: TRBD1
CDR3: CAWSTGGSGGYTF
DNA: TGTGCCTGGAGTACAGGGGGGAGTGGTGGCTACACCTTC

length: 20
V: TRBV6-4
J: TRBJ2-1
D: TRBD2
CDR3: CASSATLTSGSFGSYNEQFF
DNA: TGTGCCAGCAGCGCAACCCTGACTAGCGGGAGTTTCGGCTCCTACAATGAGCAGTTCTTC

length: 13
V: TRBV2
J: TRBJ2-2
D: NA
CDR3: CASSTANTGELFF
DNA: TGTGCCAGCAGTACAGCGAACACCGGGGAGCTGTTTTTT

length: 16
V: TRBV18
J: TRBJ2-7
D: TRBD1
CDR3: CASSPPPGQETYEQYF
DNA: TGTGCCAGCTCACCCCCACCGGGACAGGAGACCTACGAGCAGTACTTC

length: 13
V: TRBV28
J: TRBJ1-4
D: NA
CDR3: CASSSGVVEKLFF
DNA: TGTGCCAGCAGTTCGGGTGTCGTGGAAAAACTGTTTTTT

length: 18
V: TRBV9
J: TRBJ1-1
D: TRBD1
CDR3: CASSVYGQVGEMNTEAFF
DNA: TGTGCCAGCAGCGTCTACGGACAGGTTGGGGAAATGAACACTGAAGCTTTCTTT

length: 15
V: TRBV6-6
J: TRBJ2-7
D: NA
CDR3: CASSYSADSGDEQYF
DNA: TGTGCCAGCAGTTACTCTGCGGATTCCGGGGACGAGCAGTACTTC

length: 15
V: TRBV28
J: TRBJ2-1
D: NA
CDR3: CASSLNSGNYNEQFF
DNA: TGTGCCAGCAGTTTAAACAGCGGAAACTACAATGAGCAGTTCTTC

length: 15
V: TRBV19
J: TRBJ2-1
D: TRBD2
CDR3: CASSLSAGGYNEQFF
DNA: TGTGCCAGTAGTCTCTCGGCGGGAGGCTACAATGAGCAGTTCTTC

length: 18
V: TRBV14
J: TRBJ2-6
D: TRBD1
CDR3: CASSHGTGSSSGANVLTF
DNA: TGTGCCAGCAGCCACGGGACAGGCTCTTCCTCTGGGGCCAACGTCCTGACTTTC

length: 14
V: TRBV29-1
J: TRBJ1-1
D: NA
CDR3: CSVMTERANTEAFF
DNA: TGCAGCGTGATGACAGAACGAGCGAACACTGAAGCTTTCTTT

length: 13
V: TRBV27
J: TRBJ2-5
D: NA
CDR3: CASGELRGETQYF
DNA: TGTGCCAGCGGCGAACTTAGGGGGGAGACCCAGTACTTC

length: 13
V: TRBV15
J: TRBJ2-5
D: NA
CDR3: CATSRATPGEQYF
DNA: TGTGCCACCAGCAGAGCGACCCCGGGAGAGCAGTACTTC

length: 15
V: TRBV7-9
J: TRBJ2-2
D: NA
CDR3: CASSFLRENTGELFF
DNA: TGTGCCAGCAGCTTCCTCAGGGAGAACACCGGGGAGCTGTTTTTT

length: 14
V: TRBV9
J: TRBJ2-7
D: TRBD1
CDR3: CASSVGGQIYEQYF
DNA: TGTGCCAGCAGCGTAGGGGGACAGATCTATGAGCAGTACTTC

length: 15
V: TRBV19
J: TRBJ2-4
D: TRBD2
CDR3: CASSIVLAGQNIQYF
DNA: TGTGCCAGTAGTATAGTACTAGCGGGACAAAACATTCAGTACTTC

length: 14
V: TRBV2
J: TRBJ1-5
D: NA
CDR3: CASSVTGLNQPQHF
DNA: TGTGCCAGCAGCGTTACAGGGCTGAATCAGCCCCAGCATTTT

length: 13
V: TRBV2
J: TRBJ1-2
D: TRBD1
CDR3: CASSESGGDGYTF
DNA: TGTGCCAGCAGTGAGTCAGGGGGAGATGGCTACACCTTC

length: 15
V: TRBV27
J: TRBJ1-5
D: NA
CDR3: CASSLRQGQGQPQHF
DNA: TGTGCCAGCAGTCTCCGCCAGGGGCAGGGTCAGCCCCAGCATTTT

length: 14
V: TRBV13
J: TRBJ2-5
D: NA
CDR3: CASSAGVIQETQYF
DNA: TGTGCCAGCAGCGCAGGTGTCATTCAAGAGACCCAGTACTTC

length: 17
V: TRBV10-3
J: TRBJ2-7
D: TRBD2
CDR3: CAISIRTSGSYSYEQYF
DNA: TGTGCCATCAGTATAAGGACTAGCGGGAGCTATTCCTACGAGCAGTACTTC